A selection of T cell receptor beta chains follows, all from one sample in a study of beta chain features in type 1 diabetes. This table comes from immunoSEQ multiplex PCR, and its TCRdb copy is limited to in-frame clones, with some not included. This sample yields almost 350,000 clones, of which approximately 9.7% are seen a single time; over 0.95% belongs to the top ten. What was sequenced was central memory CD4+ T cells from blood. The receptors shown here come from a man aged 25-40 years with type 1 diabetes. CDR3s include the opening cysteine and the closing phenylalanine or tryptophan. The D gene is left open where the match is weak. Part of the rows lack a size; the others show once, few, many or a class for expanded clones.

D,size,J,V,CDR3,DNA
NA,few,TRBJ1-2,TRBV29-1,CSVSSAGGSYTF,TGCAGCGTTTCCAGTGCCGGTGGGAGCTACACCTTC
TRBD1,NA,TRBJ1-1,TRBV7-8,CASSLERGRSTEAFF,TGTGCCAGCAGCTTGGAGAGGGGGCGAAGCACTGAAGCTTTCTTT
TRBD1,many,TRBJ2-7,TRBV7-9,CASSPRQGYEQYF,TGTGCCAGCAGCCCTAGACAGGGCTACGAGCAGTACTTC
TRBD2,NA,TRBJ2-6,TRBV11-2,CASSLEAGSSGANVLTF,TGTGCCAGCAGCTTAGAAGCGGGGAGCTCTGGGGCCAACGTCCTGACTTTC
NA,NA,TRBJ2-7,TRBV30,CASSDTYEQYF,TGTGCCTCGTCCGATACCTACGAGCAGTACTTC
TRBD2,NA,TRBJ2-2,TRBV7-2,CASSLVSSSGPTGELFF,TGTGCCAGCAGCTTAGTATCGTCTAGCGGACCTACCGGGGAGCTGTTTTTT
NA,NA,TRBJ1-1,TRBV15,CATSRRNTEAFF,TGTGCCACCAGCAGGCGGAACACTGAAGCTTTCTTT
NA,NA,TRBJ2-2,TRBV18,CASSPGETGELFF,TGTGCCAGCTCGCCGGGGGAAACCGGGGAGCTGTTTTTT
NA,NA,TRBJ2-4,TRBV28,CASSPIRTNGIQYF,TGTGCCAGCAGTCCCATCCGGACTAATGGGATTCAGTACTTC
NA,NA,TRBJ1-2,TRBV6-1,CASSPSFYGYTF,TGTGCCAGCAGTCCCAGTTTCTATGGCTACACCTTC
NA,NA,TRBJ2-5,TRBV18,CASSQGYQETQYF,TGTGCCAGCTCACAGGGGTACCAAGAGACCCAGTACTTC
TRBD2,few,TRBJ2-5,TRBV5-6,CASSFLAGDQETQYF,TGTGCCAGCAGCTTTTTAGCGGGAGACCAAGAGACCCAGTACTTC
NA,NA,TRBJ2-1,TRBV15,CATSREGEQFF,TGTGCCACCAGCAGAGAGGGTGAGCAGTTCTTC
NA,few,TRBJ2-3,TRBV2,CASSEGKGTDTQYF,TGTGCCAGCAGTGAAGGGAAGGGCACAGATACGCAGTATTTT
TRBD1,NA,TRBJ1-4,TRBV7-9,CASSPLQGDEEKLFF,TGTGCCAGCAGCCCCCTACAGGGGGATGAGGAAAAACTGTTTTTT
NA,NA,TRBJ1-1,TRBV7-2,CASSPNRFEAFF,TGTGCCAGCAGCCCTAACAGGTTTGAAGCTTTCTTT
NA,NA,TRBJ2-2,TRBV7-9,CASSQGQYGGELFF,TGTGCCAGCAGCCAAGGACAGTACGGCGGGGAGCTGTTTTTT
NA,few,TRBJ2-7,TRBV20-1,CSASEDEQYF,TGCAGTGCCTCAGAGGACGAGCAGTACTTC
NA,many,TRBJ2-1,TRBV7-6,CASSLNTYNEQFF,TGTGCCAGCAGCTTAAACACTTACAATGAGCAGTTCTTC
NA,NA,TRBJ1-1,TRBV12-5,CASGLSVQNTEAFF,TGTGCTAGTGGTTTGTCGGTCCAGAACACTGAAGCTTTCTTT
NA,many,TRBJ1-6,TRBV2,CASSESRAGSPLHF,TGTGCCAGCAGTGAAAGCAGAGCTGGGTCACCCCTCCACTTT
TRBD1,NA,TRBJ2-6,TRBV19,CASIAGQGYSGANVLTF,TGTGCCAGTATTGCGGGACAGGGCTACTCTGGGGCCAACGTCCTGACTTTC
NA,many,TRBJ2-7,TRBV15,CATSSLIGEDGAYEQYF,TGTGCCACCAGCAGCCTCATCGGGGAGGACGGGGCCTACGAGCAGTACTTC
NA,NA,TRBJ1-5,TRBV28,CASQPSPSNQPQHF,TGTGCCAGCCAACCGAGTCCAAGCAATCAGCCCCAGCATTTT
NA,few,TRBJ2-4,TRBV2,CASNGGAKNIQYF,TGTGCCAGCAATGGGGGAGCCAAAAACATTCAGTACTTC
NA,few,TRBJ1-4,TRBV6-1,CASSEVAGANEKLFF,TGTGCCAGCAGTGAAGTGGCGGGTGCTAATGAAAAACTGTTTTTT
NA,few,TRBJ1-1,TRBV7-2,CASSSAGKTAEAFF,TGTGCCAGCAGCTCCGCGGGGAAAACGGCTGAAGCTTTCTTT
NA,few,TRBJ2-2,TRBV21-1,CASSRQGWGTGELFF,TGTGCCAGCAGCCGACAGGGGTGGGGCACCGGGGAGCTGTTTTTT
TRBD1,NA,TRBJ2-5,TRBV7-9,CASSLGQGAETQYF,TGTGCCAGCAGCTTGGGACAGGGGGCTGAGACCCAGTACTTC
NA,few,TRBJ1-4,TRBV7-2,CASSEATGINEKLFF,TGTGCCAGCAGCGAAGCCACAGGGATCAATGAAAAACTGTTTTTT
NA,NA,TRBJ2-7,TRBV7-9,CASSLAVDVNYFYEQYF,TGTGCCAGCAGCTTAGCCGTAGACGTGAACTATTTCTACGAGCAGTACTTC
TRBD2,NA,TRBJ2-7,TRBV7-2,CASSLGGGVAYEQYF,TGTGCCAGCAGCTTAGGCGGGGGGGTAGCGTACGAGCAGTACTTC
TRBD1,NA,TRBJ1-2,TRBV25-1,CASSLQGGIGYTF,TGTGCCAGCAGCCTTCAGGGGGGGATCGGCTACACCTTC
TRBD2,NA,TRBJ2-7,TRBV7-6,CASSPAGGSYEQYF,TGTGCCAGCAGCCCAGCGGGGGGGTCCTACGAGCAGTACTTC
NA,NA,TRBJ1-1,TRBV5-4,CASSLELNTEAFF,TGTGCCAGCAGCTTAGAATTGAACACTGAAGCTTTCTTT
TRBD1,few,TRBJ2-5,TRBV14,CASSQGQGLETQYF,TGTGCCAGCAGCCAAGGACAGGGCTTGGAGACCCAGTACTTC
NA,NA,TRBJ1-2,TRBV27,CASKGDSGYTF,TGTGCCAGCAAAGGCGACAGTGGCTACACCTTC
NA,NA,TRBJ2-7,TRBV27,CASSSRQGVSYEQYF,TGTGCCAGCAGCTCTCGGCAGGGTGTCTCCTACGAGCAGTACTTC